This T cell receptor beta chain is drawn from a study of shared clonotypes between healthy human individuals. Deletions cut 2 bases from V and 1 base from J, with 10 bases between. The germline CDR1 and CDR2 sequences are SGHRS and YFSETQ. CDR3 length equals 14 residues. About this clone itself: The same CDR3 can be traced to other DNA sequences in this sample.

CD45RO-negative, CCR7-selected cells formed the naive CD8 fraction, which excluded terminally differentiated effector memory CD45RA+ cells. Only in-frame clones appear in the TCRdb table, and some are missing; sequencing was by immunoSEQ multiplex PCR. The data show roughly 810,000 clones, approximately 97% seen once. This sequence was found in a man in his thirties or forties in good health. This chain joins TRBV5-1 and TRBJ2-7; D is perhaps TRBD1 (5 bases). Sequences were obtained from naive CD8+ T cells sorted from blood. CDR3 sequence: CASSFYTGSYEQYF. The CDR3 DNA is TGCGCCAGCAGCTTCTATACAGGATCCTACGAGCAGTACTTC.